The entry below gives a single T cell receptor beta chain sequence along with its context. Method: immunoSEQ multiplex PCR; TCRdb's copy keeps in-frame clones and lacks some. Counted here are about 46,000 clones, approximately 80% occurring once; the ten biggest clones make up roughly 8.8%. This sample stems from a study of blood T cell repertoires in COVID-19. Sequencing was done on a sample of peripheral blood. This TCR derives from a man between 60 and 70 years old with acute or convalescent COVID-19.

The CDR3 region has the DNA TGTGCCAGCAGATACACAGGGGATTCTGGGGCCAACGTCCTGACTTTC. Its protein product is CASRYTGDSGANVLTF. The chain couples TRBV6-5 to TRBJ2-6; 7 nucleotides line up with TRBD1. CDR1 MNHEY and CDR2 SVGAGI come from the germline V gene. The CDR3 runs 16 residues. The V gene end was trimmed by 6 bases and the J gene end by 1 base; junction bases not matched to a gene: 6.